This T cell receptor (beta chain) was sequenced for a study of blood T cells in healthy people across ages. Study-level background: About one barcoded beta molecule per two T cells came from capture by template switching. Broader study findings: When set beside aged donors, long-lived donors presented more naive CD4+ cells and higher diversity.

Then a second PCR, running roughly 7 to 11 cycles, was carried out with a sample-barcoded 5' primer and a J-beta primer mix. TCRdb called the 5' RACE reads again in MiXCR, with one record for every CDR3 protein. This table holds 1,500,000 or so distinct CDR3 sequences, roughly 43% found once. Germline loops: CDR1 MGHRA, CDR2 YSYEKL. The junction had 21 bases not matched to a gene; V was cut back by 2 bases and J by 11 bases. CDR3 length: 18 amino acids. Details on this clonotype: The antigen remains undetermined.

This clonotype originated in a woman in her late teens or twenties in good health. The gene calls are TRBV4-1 and TRBJ2-5; 9 nucleotides align to TRBD1. The sample taken for sequencing was blood. The CDR3 loop is CASSQRGPQGQGTNEQYF. CDR3 DNA: TGCGCCAGCAGCCAAAGGGGACCTCAGGGACAGGGTACCAATGAGCAGTACTTC.